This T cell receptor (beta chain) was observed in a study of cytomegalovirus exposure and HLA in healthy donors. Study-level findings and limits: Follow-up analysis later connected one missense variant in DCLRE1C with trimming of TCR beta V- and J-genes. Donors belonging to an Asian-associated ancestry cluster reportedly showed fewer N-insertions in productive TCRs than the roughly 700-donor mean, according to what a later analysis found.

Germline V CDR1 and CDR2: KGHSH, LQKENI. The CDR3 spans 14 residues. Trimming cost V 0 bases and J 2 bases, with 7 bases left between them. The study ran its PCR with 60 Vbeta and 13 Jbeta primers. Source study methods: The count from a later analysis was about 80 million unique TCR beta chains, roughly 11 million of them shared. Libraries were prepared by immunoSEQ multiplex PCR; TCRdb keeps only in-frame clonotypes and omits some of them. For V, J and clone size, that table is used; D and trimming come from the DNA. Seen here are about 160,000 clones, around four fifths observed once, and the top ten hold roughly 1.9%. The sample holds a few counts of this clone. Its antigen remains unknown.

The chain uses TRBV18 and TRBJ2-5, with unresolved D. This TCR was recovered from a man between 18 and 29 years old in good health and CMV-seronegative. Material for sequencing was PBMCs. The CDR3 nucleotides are TGTGCCAGCTCACCACCCGGTGTACAAGAGACCCAGTACTTC. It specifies CASSPPGVQETQYF.